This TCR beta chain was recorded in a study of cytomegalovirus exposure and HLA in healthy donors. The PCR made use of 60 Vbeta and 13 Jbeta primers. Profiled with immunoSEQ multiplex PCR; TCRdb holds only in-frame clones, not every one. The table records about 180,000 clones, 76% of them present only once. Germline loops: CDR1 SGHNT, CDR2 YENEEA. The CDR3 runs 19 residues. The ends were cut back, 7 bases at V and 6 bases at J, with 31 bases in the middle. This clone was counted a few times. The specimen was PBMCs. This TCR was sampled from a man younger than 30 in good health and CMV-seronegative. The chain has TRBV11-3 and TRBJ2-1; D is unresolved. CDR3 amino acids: CASTSSEVPLSRLFNEQFF. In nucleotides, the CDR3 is TGTGCCAGCACTTCCAGCGAAGTCCCGTTATCCCGCCTATTCAATGAGCAGTTCTTC.